A selection of T cell receptor beta chains follows, all from one sample in a study of blood T cell repertoires in COVID-19. Assay: immunoSEQ multiplex PCR; the TCRdb copy retains only in-frame clones and omits some. The data hold 150,000 or so clones, with 86% observed a single time. The sequenced sample consisted of peripheral blood. The receptors come from a man between 60 and 75 years old with acute or convalescent COVID-19. Both conserved end residues are part of each CDR3. A D gene is named only where the DNA matches it firmly. Size values are once, few and many counts, or a class for expanded clones, and some rows have none.

size	V	D	length	J	CDR3	DNA
-	TRBV28	-	13	TRBJ2-5	CASSLRRVETQYF	TGTGCCAGCAGTTTGCGCAGGGTCGAGACCCAGTACTTC
-	TRBV2	TRBD2	17	TRBJ2-1	CALRGLAGLYSYNEQFF	TGTGCCCTACGGGGACTAGCGGGATTATACTCCTACAATGAGCAGTTCTTC
few	TRBV6-1	TRBD1	15	TRBJ2-2	CASSEGTGDTGELFF	TGTGCCAGCAGTGAAGGGACAGGAGACACCGGGGAGCTGTTTTTT
-	TRBV7-9	TRBD2	17	TRBJ2-1	CASSPSSSGDRPNEQFF	TGTGCCAGCAGCCCATCCTCTAGCGGGGACCGCCCCAATGAGCAGTTCTTC
-	TRBV28	-	17	TRBJ2-1	CASSFLKRRGGYNEQFF	TGTGCCAGCAGTTTTTTGAAGCGGAGGGGGGGTTACAATGAGCAGTTCTTC
-	TRBV5-1	TRBD1	14	TRBJ1-1	CASRSTGDTSEAFF	TGCGCCAGCAGGTCGACAGGGGATACGTCTGAAGCTTTCTTT
-	TRBV5-4	TRBD2	17	TRBJ2-1	CASSLAPTSGIYNEQFF	TGTGCCAGCAGCTTGGCCCCGACTAGCGGGATCTACAATGAGCAGTTCTTC
once	TRBV27	-	14	TRBJ1-5	CASRSTGLNQPQHF	TGTGCCAGCAGGAGCACAGGCCTCAATCAGCCCCAGCATTTT
-	TRBV20-1	TRBD1	11	TRBJ2-1	CSARRTGEQFF	TGCAGTGCTAGACGGACAGGCGAGCAGTTCTTC
-	TRBV28	TRBD1	13	TRBJ2-4	CASSSITGVRGYF	TGTGCCAGCAGTTCCATAACAGGGGTCCGCGGGTACTTC
-	TRBV7-8	TRBD1	16	TRBJ1-5	CASSFGDSSSNQPQHF	TGTGCCAGCAGCTTCGGGGACAGCTCTAGCAATCAGCCCCAGCATTTT
-	TRBV4-1	TRBD1	17	TRBJ1-4	CASSPLGQGATNEKLFF	TGCGCCAGCAGCCCTCTCGGACAGGGAGCAACTAATGAAAAACTGTTTTTT
-	TRBV7-2	TRBD2	17	TRBJ2-3	CASSSGRLAQSTDTQYF	TGTGCCAGCAGCTCGGGAAGACTAGCCCAAAGCACAGATACGCAGTATTTT
-	TRBV16	-	13	TRBJ1-5	CASSPGRLQPQHF	TGTGCCAGCAGCCCAGGAAGATTACAGCCCCAGCATTTT
-	TRBV6-5	-	15	TRBJ1-3	CASSYSRRRENTIYF	TGTGCCAGCAGTTACTCGCGTAGGAGGGAAAACACCATATATTTT
-	TRBV29-1	-	13	TRBJ2-1	CSVDSPSRTEQFF	TGCAGCGTAGACTCGCCTTCTCGAACTGAGCAGTTCTTC